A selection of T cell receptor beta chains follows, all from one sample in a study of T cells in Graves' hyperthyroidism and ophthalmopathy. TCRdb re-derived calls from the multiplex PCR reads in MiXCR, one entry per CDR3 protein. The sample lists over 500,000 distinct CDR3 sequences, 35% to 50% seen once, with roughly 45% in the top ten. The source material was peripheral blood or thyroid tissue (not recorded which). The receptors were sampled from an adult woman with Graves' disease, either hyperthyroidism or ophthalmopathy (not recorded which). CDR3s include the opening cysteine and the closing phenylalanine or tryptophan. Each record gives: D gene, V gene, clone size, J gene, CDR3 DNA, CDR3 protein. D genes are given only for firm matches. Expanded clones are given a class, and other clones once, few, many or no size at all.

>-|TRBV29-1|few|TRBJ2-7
TGCAGCGTTGAAGTCCGCCGGGGCCGATACGAGCAGTACTTC
CSVEVRRGRYEQYF
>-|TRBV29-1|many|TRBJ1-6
TGCAGCGTTGAAGTAGGGGACGGTTCACCCCTCCACTTT
CSVEVGDGSPLHF
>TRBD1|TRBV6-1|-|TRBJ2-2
TGTGCCAGCCGGGACAGCCAGGACACCGGGGAGCTGTTTTTT
CASRDSQDTGELFF
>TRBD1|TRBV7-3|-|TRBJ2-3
TGTGCCAGCAGCTTGACAGGGGGTAGAACAGATACGCAGTATTTT
CASSLTGGRTDTQYF
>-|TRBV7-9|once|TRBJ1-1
-
CASSFYICSAFPGTVNTEAFF
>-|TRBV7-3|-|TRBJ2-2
TGTGCCAGCAGCTTGACACTTCCGGGCGGGGAGCTGTTTTTT
CASSLTLPGGELFF
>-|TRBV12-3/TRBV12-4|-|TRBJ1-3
TGTGCCAGCAACTCGGCGGGCCTCTCTGGAAACACCATATATTTT
CASNSAGLSGNTIYF
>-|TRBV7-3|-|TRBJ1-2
TGTGCCAGCAGCTTAGGACGGATGAACTATGGCTACACCTTC
CASSLGRMNYGYTF
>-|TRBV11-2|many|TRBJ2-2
TGTGCCAGCAGCTTAGAAGTTCGTGGGGAGCTGTTTTTT
CASSLEVRGELFF
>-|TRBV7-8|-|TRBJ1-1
TGTGCCAGCAGCAGGGGACCGTCGGCAGGTACTGAAGCTTTCTTT
CASSRGPSAGTEAFF
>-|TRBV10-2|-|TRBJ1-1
TGCGCCAGCAGCCAGTGGGCAGCGAACACTGAAGCTTTCTTT
CASSQWAANTEAFF
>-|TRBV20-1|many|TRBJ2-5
TGCAGTGCTAGGGCAGGGGGCGCGGGAGAAGAGACCCAGTACTTC
CSARAGGAGEETQYF
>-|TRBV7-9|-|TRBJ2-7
TGTGCCAGCAGCTTAATCGGTAGTGGCTCCTACGAGCAGTACTTC
CASSLIGSGSYEQYF
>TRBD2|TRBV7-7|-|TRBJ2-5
TGTGCTAGCAGTTTTAGCCCAAGCGGGAGTGGAGAGACCCAGTACTTC
CASSFSPSGSGETQYF
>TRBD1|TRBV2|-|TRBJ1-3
TGTGCCAGCAGACGACAGGGAGGAAACACCATATATTTT
CASRRQGGNTIYF
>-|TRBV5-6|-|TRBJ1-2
TGTGCCAGCAGCGCGGTCATGATCTTC
CASSAVMIF
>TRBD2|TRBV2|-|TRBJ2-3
TGTGCCAGCAGCCCCACATCTAGCGGGGCGCAGTATTTT
CASSPTSSGAQYF
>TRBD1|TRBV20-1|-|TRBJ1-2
TGCAGTGCCAAAACAGGGGCCGGAGCTGGCTACACCTTC
CSAKTGAGAGYTF